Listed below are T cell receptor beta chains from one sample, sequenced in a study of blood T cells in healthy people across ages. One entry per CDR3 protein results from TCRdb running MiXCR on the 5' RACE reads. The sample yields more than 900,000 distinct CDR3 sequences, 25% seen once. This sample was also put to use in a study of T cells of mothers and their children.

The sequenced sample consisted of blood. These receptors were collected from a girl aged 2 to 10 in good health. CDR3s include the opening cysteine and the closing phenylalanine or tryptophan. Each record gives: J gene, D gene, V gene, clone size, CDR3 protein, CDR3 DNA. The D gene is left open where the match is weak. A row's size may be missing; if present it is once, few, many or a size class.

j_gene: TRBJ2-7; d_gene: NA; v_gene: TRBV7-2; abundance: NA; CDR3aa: CASSLQIPYEQYF; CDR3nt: TGTGCCAGCAGCTTACAGATTCCCTACGAGCAGTACTTC
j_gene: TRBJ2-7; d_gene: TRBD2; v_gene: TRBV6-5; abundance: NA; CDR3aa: CASSQVAGGYYEQYF; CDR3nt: TGTGCCAGCAGCCAAGTAGCGGGAGGATACTACGAGCAGTACTTC
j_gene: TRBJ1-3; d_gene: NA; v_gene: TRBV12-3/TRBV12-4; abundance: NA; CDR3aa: CASSPAAGTSGNTIYF; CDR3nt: TGTGCCAGCAGCCCCGCGGCCGGAACTTCTGGAAACACCATATATTTT
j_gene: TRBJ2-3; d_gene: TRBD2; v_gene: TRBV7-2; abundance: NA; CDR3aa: CANSWTSGATDTQYF; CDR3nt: TGTGCCAACAGCTGGACTAGCGGGGCCACAGATACGCAGTATTTT
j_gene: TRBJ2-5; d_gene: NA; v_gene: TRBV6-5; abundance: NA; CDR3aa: CASHRGGETQYF; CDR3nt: TGTGCCAGCCATAGGGGAGGAGAGACCCAGTACTTC
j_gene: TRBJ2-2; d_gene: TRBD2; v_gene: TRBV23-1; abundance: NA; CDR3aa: CASSQLGPGREVTGELFF; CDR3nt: TGCGCCAGCAGTCAGCTCGGGCCGGGACGGGAGGTCACCGGGGAGCTGTTTTTT
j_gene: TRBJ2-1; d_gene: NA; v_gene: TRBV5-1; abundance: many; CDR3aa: CASSLEQRSYNEQFF; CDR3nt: TGCGCCAGCAGCTTGGAACAGAGGTCCTACAATGAGCAGTTCTTC
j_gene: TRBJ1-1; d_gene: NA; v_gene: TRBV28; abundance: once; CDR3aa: CASRHDTGTTEAFF; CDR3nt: TGTGCCAGCAGACACGATACAGGGACCACTGAAGCTTTCTTT
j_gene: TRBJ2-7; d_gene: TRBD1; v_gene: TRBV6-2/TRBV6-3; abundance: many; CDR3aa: CASRDSTYEQYF; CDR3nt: TGTGCCAGCCGGGACAGCACCTACGAGCAGTACTTC
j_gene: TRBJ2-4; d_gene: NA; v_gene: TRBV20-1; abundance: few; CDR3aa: CSASRTEIAKNIQYF; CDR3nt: TGCAGTGCTTCACGGACCGAGATAGCCAAAAACATTCAGTACTTC
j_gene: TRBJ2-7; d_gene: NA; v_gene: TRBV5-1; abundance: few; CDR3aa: CASSLGGEDEQYF; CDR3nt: TGCGCCAGCAGCTTGGGGGGAGAGGACGAGCAGTACTTC
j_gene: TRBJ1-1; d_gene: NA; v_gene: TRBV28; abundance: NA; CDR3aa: CASSPRVDEAFF; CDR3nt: TGTGCCAGCAGTCCCAGAGTTGATGAAGCTTTCTTT
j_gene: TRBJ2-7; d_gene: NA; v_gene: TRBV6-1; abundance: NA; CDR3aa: CASSEGLGVSYEQYF; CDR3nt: TGTGCCAGCAGTGAAGGTTTGGGGGTCTCCTACGAGCAGTACTTC
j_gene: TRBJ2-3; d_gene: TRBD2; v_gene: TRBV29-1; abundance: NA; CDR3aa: CSVSSLAGGLDTQYF; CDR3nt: TGCAGCGTATCATCCCTAGCGGGAGGGTTGGATACGCAGTATTTT
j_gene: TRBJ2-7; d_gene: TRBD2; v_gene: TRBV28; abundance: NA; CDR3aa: CASRGLADYEQYF; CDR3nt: TGTGCCAGCAGAGGGCTAGCGGACTACGAGCAGTACTTC
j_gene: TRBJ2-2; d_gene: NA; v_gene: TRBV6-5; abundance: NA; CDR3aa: CASSYSRATGELFF; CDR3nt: TGTGCCAGCAGTTACTCGAGAGCCACCGGGGAGCTGTTTTTT
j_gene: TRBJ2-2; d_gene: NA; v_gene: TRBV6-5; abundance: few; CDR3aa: CASSPMWGPGELFF; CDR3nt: TGTGCCAGCAGCCCTATGTGGGGTCCCGGGGAGCTGTTTTTT
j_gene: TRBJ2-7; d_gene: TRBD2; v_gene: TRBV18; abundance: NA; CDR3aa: CASSTSGGRYEQYF; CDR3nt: TGTGCCAGCTCGACTAGCGGGGGCCGATACGAGCAGTACTTC
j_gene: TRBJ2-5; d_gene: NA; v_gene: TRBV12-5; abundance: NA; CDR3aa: CASGLNQGEETQYF; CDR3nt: TGTGCTAGTGGTTTGAACCAGGGAGAAGAGACCCAGTACTTC
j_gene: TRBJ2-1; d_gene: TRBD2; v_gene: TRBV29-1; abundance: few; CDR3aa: CSANTLLAELYNEQFF; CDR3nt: TGCAGCGCCAACACCCTACTAGCGGAACTCTACAATGAGCAGTTCTTC
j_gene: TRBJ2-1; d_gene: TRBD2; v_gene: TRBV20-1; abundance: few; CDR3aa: CSAASGTSGLNEQFF; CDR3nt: TGCAGTGCTGCCTCCGGGACTAGCGGCTTAAATGAGCAGTTCTTC
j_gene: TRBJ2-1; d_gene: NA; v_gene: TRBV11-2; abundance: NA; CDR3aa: CASSLASNGIYNEQFF; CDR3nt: TGTGCCAGCAGCTTAGCTTCGAACGGGATCTACAATGAGCAGTTCTTC
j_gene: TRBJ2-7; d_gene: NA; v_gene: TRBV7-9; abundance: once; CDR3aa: CASSPPLPSLPYEQYF; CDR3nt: TGTGCCAGCAGCCCCCCCCTGCCGAGCCTCCCCTACGAGCAGTACTTC
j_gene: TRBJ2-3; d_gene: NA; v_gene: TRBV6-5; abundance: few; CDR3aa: CAPRGEDTQYF; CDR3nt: TGTGCCCCCAGGGGGGAAGATACGCAGTATTTT
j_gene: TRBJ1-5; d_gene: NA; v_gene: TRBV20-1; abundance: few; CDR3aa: CSARGGVQPQHF; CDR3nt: TGCAGTGCTAGAGGGGGTGTTCAGCCCCAGCATTTT
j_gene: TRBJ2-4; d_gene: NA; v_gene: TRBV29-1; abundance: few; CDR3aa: CSVEAGRDIQYF; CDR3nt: TGCAGCGTTGAGGCGGGTCGGGACATTCAGTACTTC
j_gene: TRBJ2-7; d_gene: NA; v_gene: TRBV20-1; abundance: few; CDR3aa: CSASSRQGGHEQYF; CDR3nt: TGCAGTGCTAGTTCCCGGCAGGGCGGCCACGAGCAGTACTTC
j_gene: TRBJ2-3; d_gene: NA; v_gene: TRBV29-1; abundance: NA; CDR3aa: CSVDVPDRADTQYF; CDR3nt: TGCAGCGTTGACGTCCCCGACCGCGCAGATACGCAGTATTTT
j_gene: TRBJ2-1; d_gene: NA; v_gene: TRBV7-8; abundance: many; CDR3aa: CASSLTGTSYNEQFF; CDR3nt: TGTGCCAGCAGCTTAACCGGGACTTCCTACAATGAGCAGTTCTTC
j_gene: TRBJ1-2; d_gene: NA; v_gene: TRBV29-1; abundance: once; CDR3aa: CSVESGSRYTF; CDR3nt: TGCAGCGTTGAATCGGGCTCTCGCTACACCTTC
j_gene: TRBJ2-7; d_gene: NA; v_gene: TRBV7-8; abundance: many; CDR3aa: CASSQEGGVTYEQYF; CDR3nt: TGTGCCAGCAGCCAAGAGGGGGGAGTCACCTACGAGCAGTACTTC
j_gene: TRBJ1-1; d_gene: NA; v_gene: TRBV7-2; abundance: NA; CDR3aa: CASSPPGHWNTEAFF; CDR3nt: TGTGCCAGCAGCCCCCCGGGACATTGGAACACTGAAGCTTTCTTT
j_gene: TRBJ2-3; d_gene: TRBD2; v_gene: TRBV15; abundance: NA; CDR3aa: CATHVDGRALDTQYF; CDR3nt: TGTGCCACCCACGTCGACGGGAGGGCCCTAGATACGCAGTATTTT
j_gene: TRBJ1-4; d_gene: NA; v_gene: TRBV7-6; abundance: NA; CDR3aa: CASSLTYRDLSNEKLFF; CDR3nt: TGTGCCAGCAGCTTAACCTACCGGGACCTAAGTAATGAAAAACTGTTTTTT
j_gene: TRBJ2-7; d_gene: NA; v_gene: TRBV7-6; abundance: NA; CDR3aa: CASSFDDRGYEQYF; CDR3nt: TGTGCCAGCAGCTTCGACGACCGCGGATACGAGCAGTACTTC
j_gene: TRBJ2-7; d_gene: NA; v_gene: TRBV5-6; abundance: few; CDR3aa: CASSLGANEQYF; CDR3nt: TGTGCCAGCAGCTTGGGGGCTAACGAGCAGTACTTC
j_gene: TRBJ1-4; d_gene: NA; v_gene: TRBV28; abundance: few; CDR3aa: CASRGDEKLFF; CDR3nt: TGTGCCAGCAGGGGGGATGAAAAACTGTTTTTT
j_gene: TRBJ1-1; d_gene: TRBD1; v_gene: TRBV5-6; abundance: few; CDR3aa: CASSRQGPEAFF; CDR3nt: TGTGCCAGCAGCAGACAGGGTCCTGAAGCTTTCTTT
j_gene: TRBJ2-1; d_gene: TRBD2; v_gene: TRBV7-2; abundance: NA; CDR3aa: CASSLQLAGNNEQFF; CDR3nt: TGTGCCAGCAGCTTACAACTAGCGGGAAACAATGAGCAGTTCTTC
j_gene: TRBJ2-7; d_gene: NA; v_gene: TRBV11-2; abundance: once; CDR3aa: CASSLPISYEQYF; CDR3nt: TGTGCCAGCAGCCTGCCCATATCCTACGAGCAGTACTTC
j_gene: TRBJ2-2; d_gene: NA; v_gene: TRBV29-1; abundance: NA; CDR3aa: CSLPGGGGELFF; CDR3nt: TGCAGCCTGCCCGGGGGTGGCGGGGAGCTGTTTTTT
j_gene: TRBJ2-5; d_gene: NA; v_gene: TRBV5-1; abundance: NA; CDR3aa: CASSLEDLKETQYF; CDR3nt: TGCGCCAGCAGCTTGGAGGATCTGAAAGAGACCCAGTACTTC
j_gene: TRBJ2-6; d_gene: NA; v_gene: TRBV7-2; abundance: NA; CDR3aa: CASSAQVSRSGANVLTF; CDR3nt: TGTGCCAGCAGCGCACAGGTTTCCCGCTCTGGGGCCAACGTCCTGACTTTC
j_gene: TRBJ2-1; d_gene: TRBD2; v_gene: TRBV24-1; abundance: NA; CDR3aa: CATSDALWTSGDNEQFF; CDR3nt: TGTGCCACCAGTGATGCTCTCTGGACTAGCGGGGACAATGAGCAGTTCTTC
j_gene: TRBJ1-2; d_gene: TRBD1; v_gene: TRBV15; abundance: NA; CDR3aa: CATSRELGDSYGYTF; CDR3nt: TGTGCCACCAGCAGAGAACTTGGGGACAGTTACGGCTACACCTTC
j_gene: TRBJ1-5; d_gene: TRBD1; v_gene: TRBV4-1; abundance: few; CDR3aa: CASSQGVRDRGLNQPQHF; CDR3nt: TGCGCCAGCAGCCAAGGGGTTAGAGACAGGGGCCTCAATCAGCCCCAGCATTTT
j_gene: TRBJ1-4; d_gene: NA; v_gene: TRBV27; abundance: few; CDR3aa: CASMKRDDEKLFF; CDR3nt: TGTGCCAGCATGAAAAGGGACGATGAAAAACTGTTTTTT
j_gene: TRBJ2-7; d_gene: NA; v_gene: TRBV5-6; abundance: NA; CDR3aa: CASNVGGVSHEQYF; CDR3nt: TGTGCCAGCAACGTTGGGGGAGTTTCCCACGAGCAGTACTTC
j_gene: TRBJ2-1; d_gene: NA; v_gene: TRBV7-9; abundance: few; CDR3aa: CASSENSFTYNEQFF; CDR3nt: TGTGCCAGCAGCGAAAACTCCTTTACCTACAATGAGCAGTTCTTC
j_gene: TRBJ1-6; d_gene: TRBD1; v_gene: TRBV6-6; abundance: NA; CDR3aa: CASSYGTDHSPLHF; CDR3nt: TGTGCCAGCAGTTACGGGACAGATCATTCACCCCTCCACTTT